Listed below are T cell receptor beta chains from one sample, sequenced in a study of blood T cell repertoires in COVID-19. Some clones are missing from TCRdb's copy, which holds only in-frame ones; the method was immunoSEQ multiplex PCR. The sample has roughly 55,000 clones, around 84% seen once. The sequencing input was peripheral blood. The source of these receptors is a man between 65 and 79 years old with active COVID-19. Each CDR3 is given with its conserved first and last residue.

V gene | CDR3 protein
TRBV24-1 | CATSHPRDSNEQFF
TRBV4-3 | CASSPAGTGAGYTF
TRBV12-3/TRBV12-4 | CASLRGGDEQFF
TRBV11-2 | CASIQTGTGVDTQYF
TRBV18 | CASSAPGWPSDYGYTF
TRBV5-6 | CASSGGLRSSYNSPLHF
TRBV5-4 | CASSLHSNTEAFF
TRBV7-7 | CASSSDSSGGKYNEQFF
TRBV5-1 | CASTSLGGTAYNEQFF
TRBV3-1/TRBV3-2 | CASSRGASPWNSPLHF
TRBV6-2/TRBV6-3 | CASSPLTGTSSETQYF
TRBV5-1 | CASSSLRGQNEQFF
TRBV19 | CASSIQGVTEAFF
TRBV9 | CASSLPTSGGAGEQFF
TRBV7-9 | CASSLGQGSYNEQFF
TRBV5-1 | CASSFRVGISYNEQFF
TRBV6-6 | CASSSRRGGLSYEQYF
TRBV18 | CASSTSGGSSYNEQFF
TRBV21-1 | CASSKVVQGGPSGNTIYF
TRBV5-1 | CASSRQSKGTEAFF
TRBV19 | CASSSRVGDTQYF
TRBV7-8 | CASSLESSYNEQFF
TRBV5-6 | CASSRGEETQYF